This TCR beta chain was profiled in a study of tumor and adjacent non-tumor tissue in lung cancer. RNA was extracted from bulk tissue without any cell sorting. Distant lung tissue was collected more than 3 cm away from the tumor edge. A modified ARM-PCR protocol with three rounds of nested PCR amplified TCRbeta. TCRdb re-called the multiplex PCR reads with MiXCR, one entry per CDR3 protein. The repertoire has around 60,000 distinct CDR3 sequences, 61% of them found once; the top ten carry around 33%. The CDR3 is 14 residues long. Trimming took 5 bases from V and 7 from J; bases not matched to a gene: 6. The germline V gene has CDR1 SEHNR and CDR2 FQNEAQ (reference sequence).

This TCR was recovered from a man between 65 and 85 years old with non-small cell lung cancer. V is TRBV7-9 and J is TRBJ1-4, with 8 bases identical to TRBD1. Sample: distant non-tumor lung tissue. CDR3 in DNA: TGTGCCAGCAGCCCGACAGGGGAAAGTGAAAAACTGTTTTTT. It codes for CASSPTGESEKLFF.